Detailed here is one T cell receptor beta chain. What it binds is not known. This sample was taken from a study of cytomegalovirus exposure and HLA in healthy donors. Sequencing was performed with immunoSEQ multiplex PCR; in TCRdb, only in-frame clones are kept and a portion is missing. The table records some 170,000 clones, approximately 96% of them present only once. Overall study results and limits: TCR clusters originating in the first cohort tended to co-occur in the approximately 130 validation repertoires, according to a later analysis. The study labeled more than 150 TCR beta chains cytomegalovirus-associated. In vitro experiments confirmed that three CMV-associated chains were specific for CMV antigens.

The clonotype was recovered from a woman in her late teens or twenties in good health and CMV-seronegative. The sample consisted of PBMCs.

This CDR3 reads CASSSDRSNYGYTF. Here the CDR3 DNA reads TGTGCCAGCAGCTCAGACAGGAGCAACTATGGCTACACCTTC. The chain links TRBV7-9 to TRBJ1-2; D perhaps matches TRBD1 (6 bases). Germline-derived CDR1 and CDR2 are SEHNR and FQNEAQ (reference sequence). Trimming removed 4 bases from V and 2 bases from J, with 11 bases in between. The length of the CDR3 is 14 residues. Supplemented by reference TRBV7-9 and TRBJ1-2, the full variable domain reads DTGVSQNPRHKITKRGQNVTFRCDPISEHNRLYWYRQTLGQGPEFLTYFQNEAQLEKSRLLSDRFSAERPKGSFSTLEIQRTEQGDSAMYLCASSSDRSNYGYTFGSGTRLTVV.